These T cell receptor beta chains were read from a single sample in a study of early T cells in non-severe SARS-CoV-2 infection. TCRdb reanalysed the 5' RACE reads using MiXCR and keeps one entry per CDR3 protein. The data hold around 27,000 distinct CDR3 sequences, with approximately 5.1% observed a single time. The sequencing input was whole blood. The origin of the receptors is an adult who was a healthcare worker with PCR-confirmed SARS-CoV-2 infection or an uninfected control (not recorded which). Both conserved end residues are trimmed from each CDR3.

j_call: TRBJ1-2; v_call: TRBV30; cdr3_aa: AWSVREGRGISYT
j_call: TRBJ2-3; v_call: TRBV7-2; cdr3_aa: ASSSRTGTTDTQY
j_call: TRBJ2-1; v_call: TRBV20-1; cdr3_aa: SARDSSGGHNEQF
j_call: TRBJ1-6; v_call: TRBV7-2; cdr3_aa: ASSFSERALSPLH
j_call: TRBJ1-6; v_call: TRBV4-3; cdr3_aa: ASSQDAARNSPLH
j_call: TRBJ2-3; v_call: TRBV11-2; cdr3_aa: ASSPGQPRADTQY
j_call: TRBJ2-3; v_call: TRBV5-6; cdr3_aa: ASNQWGRYTDTQY
j_call: TRBJ2-7; v_call: TRBV28; cdr3_aa: ASSLLRGYEQY
j_call: TRBJ2-1; v_call: TRBV13; cdr3_aa: ASSLGLQSSYNEQF
j_call: TRBJ1-2; v_call: TRBV5-1; cdr3_aa: ATSFWTGSNYGYT
j_call: TRBJ2-2; v_call: TRBV20-1; cdr3_aa: SARDPGTGDTGELF
j_call: TRBJ2-5; v_call: TRBV28; cdr3_aa: TTTDYQETQY
j_call: TRBJ1-5; v_call: TRBV28; cdr3_aa: ASSFGGQPQH
j_call: TRBJ2-1; v_call: TRBV6-1; cdr3_aa: ASSDAGLADNEQF
j_call: TRBJ1-2; v_call: TRBV6-5; cdr3_aa: ASSETGGGNYGYT
j_call: TRBJ1-4; v_call: TRBV5-1; cdr3_aa: ASSLGQGNGAEKLF
j_call: TRBJ2-1; v_call: TRBV7-9; cdr3_aa: ASSSSGPSYNEQF
j_call: TRBJ2-7; v_call: TRBV7-9; cdr3_aa: ASSLGQGREQY
j_call: TRBJ1-4; v_call: TRBV5-1; cdr3_aa: ASSPQGPFAGLF
j_call: TRBJ2-4; v_call: TRBV29-1; cdr3_aa: SVEVEVDKNIQY
j_call: TRBJ2-4; v_call: TRBV7-2; cdr3_aa: ASSLAGTSGNIQY
j_call: TRBJ2-1; v_call: TRBV3-1; cdr3_aa: ASSQSSLGDEQF
j_call: TRBJ2-5; v_call: TRBV3-1; cdr3_aa: ASSQDRGQIQETQY
j_call: TRBJ1-6; v_call: TRBV5-1; cdr3_aa: ASSSGDPGSPLH
j_call: TRBJ1-6; v_call: TRBV25-1; cdr3_aa: ASSGGNSGSPLH
j_call: TRBJ2-1; v_call: TRBV27; cdr3_aa: ASGGTQGSYNEQF
j_call: TRBJ2-1; v_call: TRBV15; cdr3_aa: ATSRDGGRAGEQF
j_call: TRBJ2-2; v_call: TRBV6-5; cdr3_aa: ASSPRPGSDTGELF
j_call: TRBJ2-5; v_call: TRBV7-6; cdr3_aa: ASSYLAGGQETQY
j_call: TRBJ2-3; v_call: TRBV7-2; cdr3_aa: ASSSPFRLADYTDTQY
j_call: TRBJ1-2; v_call: TRBV11-2; cdr3_aa: ASSFRGGYT
j_call: TRBJ1-4; v_call: TRBV12-3/TRBV12-4; cdr3_aa: ASSNRGRVEKLF
j_call: TRBJ2-7; v_call: TRBV20-1; cdr3_aa: SAASDEQY
j_call: TRBJ1-2; v_call: TRBV12-3/TRBV12-4; cdr3_aa: ASSLMVGADYGYT
j_call: TRBJ2-3; v_call: TRBV29-1; cdr3_aa: SVESGGKTDTQY
j_call: TRBJ1-6; v_call: TRBV7-2; cdr3_aa: ASSLAGWGAGNNSPLH
j_call: TRBJ2-3; v_call: TRBV20-1; cdr3_aa: SAGSSDRAWTDTQY
j_call: TRBJ2-1; v_call: TRBV19; cdr3_aa: ASTPGQVNEQF
j_call: TRBJ1-1; v_call: TRBV29-1; cdr3_aa: SASTGWVNTEAF
j_call: TRBJ1-2; v_call: TRBV4-3; cdr3_aa: ASSQDPFGAYGYT
j_call: TRBJ1-3; v_call: TRBV12-3/TRBV12-4; cdr3_aa: ASSREGNTIY
j_call: TRBJ1-5; v_call: TRBV28; cdr3_aa: ASNPPGQPQH
j_call: TRBJ2-5; v_call: TRBV5-1; cdr3_aa: ASSLRRDQETQY
j_call: TRBJ1-2; v_call: TRBV4-1; cdr3_aa: ASSQPTGNNYGYT
j_call: TRBJ2-3; v_call: TRBV20-1; cdr3_aa: SARGSRDTQY
j_call: TRBJ1-4; v_call: TRBV18; cdr3_aa: ASSSNRFGNLQSKLF
j_call: TRBJ2-1; v_call: TRBV19; cdr3_aa: ASSMGTGRSYNEQF
j_call: TRBJ2-7; v_call: TRBV28; cdr3_aa: ASSTGGRAHEQY